This record covers a single T cell receptor beta chain. This specimen belongs to a study of blood T cell repertoires in COVID-19. About the research overall: Material from acute and convalescent COVID-19 was sourced from the United States, Italy and Spain.

TCRdb keeps only in-frame clones here, not all; method: immunoSEQ multiplex PCR. The table has over 450,000 clones, 89% seen once; the top ten hold around 0.92%. Trimming stripped 4 bases from V and 8 bases from J, with 5 bases between. Looked up from germline, CDR1 is SGHTA and CDR2 is FQGTGA. The CDR3 totals 10 residues. The receptor was derived from a man aged 18 to 35 with COVID-19, enrolled during active disease. Specimen: peripheral blood. The rearrangement joins TRBV7-3 to TRBJ1-2; no definite D call. The CDR3 here is CASSWRGYTF. The CDR3 coding sequence is TGTGCCAGCAGCTGGAGGGGCTACACCTTC.